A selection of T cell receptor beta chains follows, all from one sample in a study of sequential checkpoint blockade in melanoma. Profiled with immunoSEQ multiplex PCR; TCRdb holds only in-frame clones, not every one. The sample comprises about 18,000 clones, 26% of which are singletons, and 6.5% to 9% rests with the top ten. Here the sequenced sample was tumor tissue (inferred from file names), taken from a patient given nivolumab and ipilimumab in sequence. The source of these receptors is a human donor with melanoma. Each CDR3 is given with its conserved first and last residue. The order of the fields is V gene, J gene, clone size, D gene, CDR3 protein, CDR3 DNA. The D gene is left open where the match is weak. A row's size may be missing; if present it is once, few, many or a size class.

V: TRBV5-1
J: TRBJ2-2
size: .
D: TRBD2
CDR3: CASSGTSGRFADTGELFF
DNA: TGCGCCAGCAGCGGAACTAGCGGGAGGTTCGCAGACACCGGGGAGCTGTTTTTT

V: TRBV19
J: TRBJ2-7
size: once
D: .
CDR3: CASRRQGNDEQYF
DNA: TGTGCCAGTAGAAGGCAGGGTAACGACGAGCAGTACTTC

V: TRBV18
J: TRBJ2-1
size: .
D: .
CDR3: CASFRVAEYNEQFF
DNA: TGTGCCAGCTTCCGAGTAGCGGAATACAATGAGCAGTTCTTC

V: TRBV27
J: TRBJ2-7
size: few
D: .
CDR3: CASSSPGRNPRSSYEQYF
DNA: TGTGCCAGCAGTTCCCCAGGGAGGAATCCCCGCTCCAGCTACGAGCAGTACTTC

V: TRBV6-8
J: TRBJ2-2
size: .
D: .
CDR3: CASQDSNTGELFF
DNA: TGTGCCAGCCAGGACAGCAACACCGGGGAGCTGTTTTTT

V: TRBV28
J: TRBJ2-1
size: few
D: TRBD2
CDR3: CASSESRVTSGREYEQFF
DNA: TGTGCCAGCAGCGAGAGCAGGGTAACTAGCGGGAGGGAGTATGAGCAGTTCTTC

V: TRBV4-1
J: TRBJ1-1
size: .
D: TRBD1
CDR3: CASSQDRGEAFF
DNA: TGCGCCAGCAGCCAGGACAGGGGGGAAGCTTTCTTT

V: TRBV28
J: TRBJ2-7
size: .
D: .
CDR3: CASREGGSSYEQYF
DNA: TGTGCCAGCAGGGAAGGGGGAAGTTCCTACGAGCAGTACTTC

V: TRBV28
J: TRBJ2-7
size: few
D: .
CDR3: CASSLDGPGSSYEQYF
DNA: TGTGCCAGCAGTTTAGATGGCCCGGGGAGCTCCTACGAGCAGTACTTC

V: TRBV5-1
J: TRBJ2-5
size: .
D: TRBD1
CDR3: CASSYSGQGQETQYF
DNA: TGCGCCAGCAGCTACTCGGGACAGGGCCAAGAGACCCAGTACTTC

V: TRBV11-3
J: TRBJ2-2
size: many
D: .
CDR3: CASSPSRVAGELFF
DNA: TGTGCCAGCAGCCCGTCAAGGGTCGCCGGGGAGCTGTTTTTT

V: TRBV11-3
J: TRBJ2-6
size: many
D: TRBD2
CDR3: CASRGGSSGANVLTF
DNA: TGTGCCAGCAGGGGAGGGAGCTCCGGGGCCAACGTCCTGACTTTC

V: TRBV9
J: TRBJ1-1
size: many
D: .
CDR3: CASKLNHGNTEAFF
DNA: TGTGCCAGCAAGCTCAACCATGGGAACACTGAAGCTTTCTTT

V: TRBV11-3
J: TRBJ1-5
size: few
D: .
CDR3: CASSLYQENQPQHF
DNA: TGTGCCAGCAGCTTGTACCAGGAGAATCAGCCCCAGCATTTT

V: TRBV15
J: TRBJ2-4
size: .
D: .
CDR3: CATSRGGSQSRGAKNIQYF
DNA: TGTGCCACCAGCAGAGGAGGGTCTCAGAGCCGTGGGGCCAAAAACATTCAGTACTTC

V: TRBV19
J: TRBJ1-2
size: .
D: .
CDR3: CASSMTDKVHGYTF
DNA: TGTGCCAGTAGTATGACGGACAAGGTCCATGGCTACACCTTC

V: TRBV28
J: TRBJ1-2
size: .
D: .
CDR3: CASSGVMGGGDYGYTF
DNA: TGTGCCAGCAGTGGGGTTATGGGGGGCGGGGACTATGGCTACACCTTC

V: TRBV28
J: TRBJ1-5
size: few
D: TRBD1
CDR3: CASSPTGQGNQPQHF
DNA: TGTGCCAGCAGCCCCACCGGACAGGGCAATCAGCCCCAGCATTTT

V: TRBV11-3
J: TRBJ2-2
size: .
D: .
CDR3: CASSSGTPNTGELFF
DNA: TGTGCCAGCAGCTCCGGGACCCCGAACACCGGGGAGCTGTTTTTT

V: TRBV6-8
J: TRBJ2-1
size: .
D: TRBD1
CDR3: CASSWTGGSGEQFF
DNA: TGTGCCAGCTCCTGGACAGGGGGATCAGGTGAGCAGTTCTTC

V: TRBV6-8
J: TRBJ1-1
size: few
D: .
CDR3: CASRPRANEAFF
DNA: TGTGCCAGCAGGCCCAGGGCAAATGAAGCTTTCTTT